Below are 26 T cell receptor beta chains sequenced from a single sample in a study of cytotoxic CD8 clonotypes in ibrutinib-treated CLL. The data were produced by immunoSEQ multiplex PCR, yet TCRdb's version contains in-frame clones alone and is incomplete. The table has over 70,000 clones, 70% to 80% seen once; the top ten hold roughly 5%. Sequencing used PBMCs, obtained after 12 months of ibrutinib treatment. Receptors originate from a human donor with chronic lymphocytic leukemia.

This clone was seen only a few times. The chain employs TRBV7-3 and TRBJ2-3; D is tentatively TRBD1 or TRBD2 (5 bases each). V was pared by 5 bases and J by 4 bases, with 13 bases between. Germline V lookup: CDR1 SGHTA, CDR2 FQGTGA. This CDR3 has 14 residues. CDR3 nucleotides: TGTGCCAGCAGCACCGGGGTGGGGGCAGATACGCAGTATTTT. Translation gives CASSTGVGADTQYF.

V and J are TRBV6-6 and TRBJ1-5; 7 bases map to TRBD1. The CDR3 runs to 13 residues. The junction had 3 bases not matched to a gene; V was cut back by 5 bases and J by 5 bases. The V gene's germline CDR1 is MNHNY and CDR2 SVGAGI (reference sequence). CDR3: CASSTQGDQPQHF. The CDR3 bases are TGTGCCAGCAGTACCCAGGGGGATCAGCCCCAGCATTTT.

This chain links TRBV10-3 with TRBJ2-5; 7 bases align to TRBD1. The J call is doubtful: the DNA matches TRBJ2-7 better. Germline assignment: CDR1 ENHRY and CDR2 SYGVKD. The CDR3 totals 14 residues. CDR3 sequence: CAISEPRDSYEQYF. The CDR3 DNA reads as TGTGCCATCAGTGAGCCCCGGGACAGCTACGAGCAGTACTTC.

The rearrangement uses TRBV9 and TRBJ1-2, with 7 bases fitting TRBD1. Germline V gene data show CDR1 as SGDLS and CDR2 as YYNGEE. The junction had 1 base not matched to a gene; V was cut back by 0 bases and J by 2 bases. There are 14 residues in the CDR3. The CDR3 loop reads CASSVGGQNYGYTF. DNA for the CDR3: TGTGCCAGCAGCGTAGGGGGACAGAACTATGGCTACACCTTC.

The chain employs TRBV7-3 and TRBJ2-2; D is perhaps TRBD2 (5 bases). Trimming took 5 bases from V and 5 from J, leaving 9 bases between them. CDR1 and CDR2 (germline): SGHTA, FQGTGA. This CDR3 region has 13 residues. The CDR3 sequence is CASSPRGTGELFF. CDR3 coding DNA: TGTGCCAGCAGCCCCCGGGGTACCGGGGAGCTGTTTTTT.

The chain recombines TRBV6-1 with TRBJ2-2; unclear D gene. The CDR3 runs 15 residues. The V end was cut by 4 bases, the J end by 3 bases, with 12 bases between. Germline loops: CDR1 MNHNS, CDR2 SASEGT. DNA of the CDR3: TGTGCCAGCAGTGTAGGGTTTGGGCACACCGGGGAGCTGTTTTTT. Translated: CASSVGFGHTGELFF.

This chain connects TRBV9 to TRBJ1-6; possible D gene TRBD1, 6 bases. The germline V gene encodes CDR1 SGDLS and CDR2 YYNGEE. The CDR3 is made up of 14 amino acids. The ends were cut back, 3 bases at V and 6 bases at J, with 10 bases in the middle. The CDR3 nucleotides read TGTGCCAGCAGCGGCGGACAGAGTAATTCACCCCTCCACTTT. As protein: CASSGGQSNSPLHF. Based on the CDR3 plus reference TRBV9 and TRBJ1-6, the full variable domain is DSGVTQTPKHLITATGQRVTLRCSPRSGDLSVYWYQQSLDQGLQFLIQYYNGEERAKGNILERFSAQQFPDLHSELNLSSLELGDSALYFCASSGGQSNSPLHFGNGTRLTVT.

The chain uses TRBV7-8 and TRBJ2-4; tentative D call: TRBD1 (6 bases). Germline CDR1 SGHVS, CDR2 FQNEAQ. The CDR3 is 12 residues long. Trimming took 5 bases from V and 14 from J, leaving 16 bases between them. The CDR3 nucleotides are TGTGCCAGCAGCCCCCTGTTGGGACAAAAGTACTTC. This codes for CASSPLLGQKYF.

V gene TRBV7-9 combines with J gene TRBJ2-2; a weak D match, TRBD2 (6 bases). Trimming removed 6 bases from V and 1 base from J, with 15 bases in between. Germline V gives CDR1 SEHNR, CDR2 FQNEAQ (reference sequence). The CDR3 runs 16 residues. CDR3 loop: CASRPGPAGNTGELFF. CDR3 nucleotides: TGTGCCAGCAGGCCTGGCCCAGCGGGGAACACCGGGGAGCTGTTTTTT.

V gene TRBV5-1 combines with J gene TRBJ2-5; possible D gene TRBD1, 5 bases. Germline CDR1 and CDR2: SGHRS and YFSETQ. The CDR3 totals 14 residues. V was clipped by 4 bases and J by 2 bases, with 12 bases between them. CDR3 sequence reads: CASSPWGRQETQYF. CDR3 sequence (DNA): TGCGCCAGCAGCCCCTGGGGCAGGCAAGAGACCCAGTACTTC.

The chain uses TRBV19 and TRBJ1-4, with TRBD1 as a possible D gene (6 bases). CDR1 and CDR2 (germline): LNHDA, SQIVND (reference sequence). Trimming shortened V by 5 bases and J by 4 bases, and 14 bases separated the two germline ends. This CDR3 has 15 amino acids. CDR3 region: CASSPSDRLNEKLFF. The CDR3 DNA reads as TGTGCCAGTAGTCCGAGCGACAGGCTTAATGAAAAACTGTTTTTT.

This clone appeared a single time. CDR3 bases: TGTGCCTGGAGTCCCCGCGAAAAACTGTTTTTT. Protein product: CAWSPREKLFF. The chain has TRBV30 and TRBJ1-4; D gene uncertain. Germline-derived CDR1 and CDR2 are GTSNPN and SVGIG (reference sequence). The V gene lost 2 bases and the J gene lost 8 bases, with 6 bases spanning the gap. The CDR3 sequence is 11 residues long.

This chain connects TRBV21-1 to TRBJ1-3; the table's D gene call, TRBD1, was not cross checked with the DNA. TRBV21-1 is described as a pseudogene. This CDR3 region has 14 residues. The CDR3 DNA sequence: TGTGCCAGCAGTCCGACAGCCTCTGGAAACACCATATATTTT. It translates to CASSPTASGNTIYF.

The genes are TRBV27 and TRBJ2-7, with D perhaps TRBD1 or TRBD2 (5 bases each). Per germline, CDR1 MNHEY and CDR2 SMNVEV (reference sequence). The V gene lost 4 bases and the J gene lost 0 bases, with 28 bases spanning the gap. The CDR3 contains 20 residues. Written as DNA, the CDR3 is TGTGCCAGCAGTTCTGATCGCGGTAGGGGTCCGGGGCCGCTCTCCTACGAGCAGTACTTC. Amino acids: CASSSDRGRGPGPLSYEQYF.

CDR3 protein: CASSQDVDTQYF. The CDR3 DNA reads as TGTGCCAGCAGCCAGGATGTAGATACGCAGTATTTT. The chain combines TRBV7-9 with TRBJ2-3; D is ambiguous. The CDR3 loop spans 12 amino acids. V lost 5 bases and J 5 bases, leaving 8 bases between the germline ends. From germline, CDR1 is SEHNR and CDR2 FQNEAQ (reference sequence).

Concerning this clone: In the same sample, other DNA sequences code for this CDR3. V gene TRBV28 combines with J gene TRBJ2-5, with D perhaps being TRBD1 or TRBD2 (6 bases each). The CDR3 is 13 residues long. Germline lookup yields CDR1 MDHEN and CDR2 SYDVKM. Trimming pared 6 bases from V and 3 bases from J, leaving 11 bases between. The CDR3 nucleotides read TGTGCCAGCAGCCCCGGGGGCGAAGAGACCCAGTACTTC. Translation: CASSPGGEETQYF. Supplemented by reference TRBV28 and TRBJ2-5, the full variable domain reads DVKVTQSSRYLVKRTGEKVFLECVQDMDHENMFWYRQDPGLGLRLIYFSYDVKMKEKGDIPEGYSVSREKKERFSLILESASTNQTSMYLCASSPGGEETQYFGPGTRLLVL.

This CDR3 is CASSRGGQGNSPLHF. The DNA of the CDR3 is TGTGCCAGCAGCCGAGGGGGCCAGGGTAATTCACCCCTCCACTTT. This chain uses TRBV9 with TRBJ1-6; TRBD1 matches at 7 bases. Germline loops: CDR1 SGDLS, CDR2 YYNGEE. Trimming at V came to 4 bases and at J to 6 bases, leaving 7 bases not matched to a gene. The CDR3 has 15 amino acids.

The CDR3 nucleotides are TGTGCCAGCAGTTCCCGGGACTACGAGCAGTACTTC. This gives the protein CASSSRDYEQYF. The chain carries TRBV27 and TRBJ2-7; tentative D call: TRBD2 (5 bases). This CDR3 has 12 residues. Germline V lookup: CDR1 MNHEY, CDR2 SMNVEV (reference sequence). Trimming took 4 bases from V and 3 from J, leaving 7 bases between them.

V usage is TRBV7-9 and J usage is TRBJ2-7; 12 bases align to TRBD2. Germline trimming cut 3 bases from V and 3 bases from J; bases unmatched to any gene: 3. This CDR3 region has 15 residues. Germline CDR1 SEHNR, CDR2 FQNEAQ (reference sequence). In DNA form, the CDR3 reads TGTGCCAGCAGCTTCGGACTAGCGGGGCTCTACGAGCAGTACTTC. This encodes CASSFGLAGLYEQYF. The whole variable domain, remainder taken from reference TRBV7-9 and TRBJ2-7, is DTGVSQNPRHKITKRGQNVTFRCDPISEHNRLYWYRQTLGQGPEFLTYFQNEAQLEKSRLLSDRFSAERPKGSFSTLEIQRTEQGDSAMYLCASSFGLAGLYEQYFGPGTRLTVT.

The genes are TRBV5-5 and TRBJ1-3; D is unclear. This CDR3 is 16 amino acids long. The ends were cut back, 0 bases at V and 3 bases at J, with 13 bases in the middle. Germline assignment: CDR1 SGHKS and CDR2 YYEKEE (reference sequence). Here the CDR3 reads CASSLGTALRGNTIYF. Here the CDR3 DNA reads TGTGCCAGCAGCTTGGGGACCGCACTCCGTGGAAACACCATATATTTT. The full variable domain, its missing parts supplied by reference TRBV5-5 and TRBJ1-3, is DAGVTQSPTHLIKTRGQQVTLRCSPISGHKSVSWYQQVLGQGPQFIFQYYEKEERGRGNFPDRFSARQFPNYSSELNVNALLLGDSALYLCASSLGTALRGNTIYFGEGSWLTVV.

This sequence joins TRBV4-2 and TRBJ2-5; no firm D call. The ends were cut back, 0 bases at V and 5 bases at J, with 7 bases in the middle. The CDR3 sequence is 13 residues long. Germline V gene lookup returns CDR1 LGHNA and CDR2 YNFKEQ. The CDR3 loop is CASSQDVSETQYF. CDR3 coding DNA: TGTGCCAGCAGCCAAGATGTGTCGGAGACCCAGTACTTC.

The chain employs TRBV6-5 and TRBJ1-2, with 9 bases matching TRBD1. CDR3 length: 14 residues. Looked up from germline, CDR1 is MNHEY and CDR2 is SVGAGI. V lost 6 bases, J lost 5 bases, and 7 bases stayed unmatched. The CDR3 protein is CASRQQGAGYGYTF. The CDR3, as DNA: TGTGCCAGCAGACAACAGGGGGCGGGGTATGGCTACACCTTC.

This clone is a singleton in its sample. In DNA, the CDR3 is TGTGCCAGCAGCTTAGGGGGAGCGTGGACCAATGAGCAGTTCTTC. Its protein product is CASSLGGAWTNEQFF. The chain carries TRBV11-2 and TRBJ2-1; D might be TRBD2 (5 bases). CDR3 length: 15 residues. The V gene's germline CDR1 is SGHAT and CDR2 FQNNGV. V was shortened by 1 base and J by 6 bases, with 13 bases between the two germline ends.

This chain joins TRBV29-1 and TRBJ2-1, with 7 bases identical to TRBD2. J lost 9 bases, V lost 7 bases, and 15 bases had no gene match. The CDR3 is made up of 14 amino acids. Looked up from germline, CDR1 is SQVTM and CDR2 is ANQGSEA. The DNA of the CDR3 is TGCAGCGCCACACCGGGGGGTGGCTTTGGTGAGCAGTTCTTC. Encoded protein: CSATPGGGFGEQFF.

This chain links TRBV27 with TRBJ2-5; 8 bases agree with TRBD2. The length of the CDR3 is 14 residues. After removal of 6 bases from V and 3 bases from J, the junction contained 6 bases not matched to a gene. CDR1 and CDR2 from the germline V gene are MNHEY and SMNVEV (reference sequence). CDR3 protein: CASSTTSAEETQYF. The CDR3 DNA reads TGTGCCAGCAGCACGACTAGCGCCGAAGAGACCCAGTACTTC.

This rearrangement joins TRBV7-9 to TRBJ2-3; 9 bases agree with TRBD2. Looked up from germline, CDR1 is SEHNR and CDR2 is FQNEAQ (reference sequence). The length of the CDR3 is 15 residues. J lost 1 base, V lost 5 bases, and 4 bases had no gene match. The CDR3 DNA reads TGTGCCAGCAGCCCCGGACTAGCGCGCACAGATACGCAGTATTTT. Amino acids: CASSPGLARTDTQYF. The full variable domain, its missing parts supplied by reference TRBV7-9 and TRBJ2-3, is DTGVSQNPRHKITKRGQNVTFRCDPISEHNRLYWYRQTLGQGPEFLTYFQNEAQLEKSRLLSDRFSAERPKGSFSTLEIQRTEQGDSAMYLCASSPGLARTDTQYFGPGTRLTVL.